Sequencing of this T cell receptor (beta chain) was carried out in a study of naive and memory T cell subsets. This clonotype was seen only a few times. The V gene's germline CDR1 is GTSNPN and CDR2 SVGIG (reference sequence). The CDR3 is made up of 13 amino acids. V trimming: 5 bases; J trimming: 5 bases; junction bases outside the gene matches: 6. Both TRBC1 and TRBC2 were covered by a beta constant-region primer of two equimolar oligonucleotides. MiXCR, run by TCRdb on the UMI-ligation and nested PCR reads, gives a single entry per CDR3 protein. The data contain roughly 31,000 distinct CDR3 sequences, roughly a tenth of them singletons.

The clonotype originates from a human donor in good health. This rearrangement joins TRBV30 to TRBJ2-3; 8 bases map to TRBD1. The sequenced sample was effector memory CD4+ T cells from blood. Subset defined: effector memory, CD45RA- CD27-. The CDR3 nucleotides read TGTGCCTGGGAGGACAGGGTGAAAGATACGCAGTATTTT. Translating gives CAWEDRVKDTQYF.